This entry is about one T cell receptor (beta chain). This entry comes from a study of blood T cell repertoires in COVID-19. Germline lookup yields CDR1 SGDLS and CDR2 YYNGEE. The CDR3 sequence is 16 residues long. J lost 3 bases, V lost 0 bases, and 2 bases had no gene match. Original handling: Estimation of nucleated cell counts relied on the amplification of reference gene primers. The assay was immunoSEQ multiplex PCR, and TCRdb's table has in-frame clones only and misses some. V, J and clone size derive from that table, while D and trimming were established from the DNA sequence. The table records about 44,000 clones, about nine tenths of them present only once.

The genes are TRBV9 and TRBJ2-3; 12 nucleotides align to TRBD2. This TCR was sampled from a woman of 80 years or more in a cohort sampled during active or convalescent COVID-19. The sequenced sample was peripheral blood. The CDR3 DNA sequence: TGTGCCAGCAGCGTAGCTAGCGGGAGGGATACAGATACGCAGTATTTT. This codes for CASSVASGRDTDTQYF.